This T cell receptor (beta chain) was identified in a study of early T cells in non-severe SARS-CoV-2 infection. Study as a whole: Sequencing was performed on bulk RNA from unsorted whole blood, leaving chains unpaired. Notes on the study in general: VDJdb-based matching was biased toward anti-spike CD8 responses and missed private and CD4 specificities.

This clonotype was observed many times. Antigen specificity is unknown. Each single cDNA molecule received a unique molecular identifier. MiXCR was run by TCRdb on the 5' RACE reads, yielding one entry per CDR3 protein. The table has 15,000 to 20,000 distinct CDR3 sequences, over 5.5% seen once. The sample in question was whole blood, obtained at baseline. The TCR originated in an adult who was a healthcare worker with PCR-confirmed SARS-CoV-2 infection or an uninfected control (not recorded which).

CDR3 sequence reads: CASSIRDRASPLHF. The CDR3 DNA reads as TGTGCCAGTAGTATAAGGGACAGGGCTTCACCCCTCCACTTT. The rearrangement links TRBV19 to TRBJ1-6; TRBD1 matches at 9 bases. The CDR3 runs 14 residues. CDR1 LNHDA and CDR2 SQIVND come from the germline V gene (reference sequence). The V segment lost 2 bases and the J segment 9 bases; nucleotides outside the gene matches: 2.